These T cell receptor beta chains were read from a single sample in a study of CD8 T cells in Susac syndrome. TCRdb itself ran the immunoSEQ multiplex PCR reads through MiXCR, one entry per CDR3 protein. The sample includes hundreds of thousands of distinct CDR3 sequences, 93% seen only once; the top ten take 0.065% to 0.075%. The sample consisted of CD4+ T cells from PBMCs. All receptors come from a human donor with multiple sclerosis. The CDR3 runs from the conserved cysteine through the conserved F or W. D genes are given only for firm matches. The size entry is marked missing in some rows and otherwise reads once, few, many or a size class.

cdr3_aa cdr3_nt j_call d_call clone_size v_call
CASSPEGFGPRNEQFF TGCGCCAGCAGCCCAGAAGGGTTCGGCCCCCGCAATGAGCAGTTCTTC TRBJ2-1 NA NA TRBV5-1
CASRRGPNQPQHF TGTGCCAGCAGACGGGGACCCAATCAGCCCCAGCATTTT TRBJ1-5 NA NA TRBV12-3/TRBV12-4
CASSFGVFRTTEAFF TGTGCCAGCAGCTTTGGAGTGTTTAGGACTACCGAAGCTTTCTTT TRBJ1-1 NA NA TRBV5-4
CASSLEGQQPETQYF TGCGCCAGCAGCTTGGAGGGCCAGCAACCAGAGACCCAGTACTTC TRBJ2-5 NA NA TRBV5-1
CASSRDWGINEKLFF TGTGCCAGCAGCCGAGATTGGGGGATTAATGAAAAACTGTTTTTT TRBJ1-4 NA NA TRBV3-1
CASLPQTGTSGGFTYNEQFF TGTGCCAGCCTACCTCAAACCGGGACTAGCGGGGGGTTCACCTACAATGAGCAGTTCTTC TRBJ2-1 TRBD2 NA TRBV11-1
CATAKDNYGYTF TGTGCCACCGCTAAGGACAACTATGGCTACACCTTC TRBJ1-2 NA NA TRBV24-1
CASSLYGTDNTEAFF TGTGCCAGCAGCCTGTACGGGACAGACAACACTGAAGCTTTCTTT TRBJ1-1 TRBD1 once TRBV7-8
CSVPSLANEQFF TGCAGCGTCCCCTCCCTGGCCAATGAGCAGTTCTTC TRBJ2-1 NA NA TRBV29-1
CASSQGTGTEAFF TGCGCCAGCAGCCAAGGGACTGGCACTGAAGCTTTCTTT TRBJ1-1 NA NA TRBV4-1
CATSRTSADTGELFF TGTGCCACCAGCAGGACCTCTGCGGACACCGGGGAGCTGTTTTTT TRBJ2-2 NA once TRBV15
CASRTGNSGANVLTF TGTGCCAGCAGGACAGGGAACTCTGGGGCCAACGTCCTGACTTTC TRBJ2-6 TRBD1 NA TRBV2
CASSWTGTGADTQYF TGCGCCAGCAGCTGGACCGGGACAGGGGCAGATACGCAGTATTTT TRBJ2-3 TRBD1 NA TRBV5-1
CASGRLAGGLADTQYF TGCGCCAGTGGAAGGTTAGCGGGGGGACTAGCCGATACGCAGTATTTT TRBJ2-3 TRBD2 NA TRBV4-1
CASSEGRSKRAFF TGTGCCAGCAGTGAAGGGCGATCGAAGCGGGCTTTCTTT TRBJ1-1 NA NA TRBV2
CASSQVVTSGAKQYF TGCGCCAGCAGCCAAGTCGTGACTAGCGGGGCGAAGCAGTACTTC TRBJ2-7 TRBD2 once TRBV4-1
CASSEGQPQHF TGTGCCAGCAGCGAAGGTCAGCCCCAGCATTTT TRBJ1-5 NA NA TRBV6-2/TRBV6-3
CAWSAGSQPYEKLFF TGTGCCTGGAGCGCAGGCAGCCAGCCCTACGAAAAACTGTTTTTT TRBJ1-4 NA NA TRBV30
CASHSTGQGYTF TGTGCCTCCCATTCGACAGGGCAGGGCTACACCTTC TRBJ1-2 TRBD1 NA TRBV30
CASSYSRTVANYGYTF TGTGCCAGCAGTTACTCCCGGACAGTTGCTAACTATGGCTACACCTTC TRBJ1-2 NA NA TRBV6-5
CASTPFPGTSTGELFF TGTGCCAGCACCCCCTTTCCCGGGACGAGCACCGGGGAGCTGTTTTTT TRBJ2-2 NA NA TRBV7-2